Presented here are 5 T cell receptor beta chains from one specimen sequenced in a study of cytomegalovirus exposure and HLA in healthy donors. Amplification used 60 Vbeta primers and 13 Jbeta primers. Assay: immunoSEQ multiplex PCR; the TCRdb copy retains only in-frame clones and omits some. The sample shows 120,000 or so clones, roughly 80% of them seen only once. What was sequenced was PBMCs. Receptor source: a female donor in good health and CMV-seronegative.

In DNA, the CDR3 is TGTGCCAGCAGCTCCGGCAGGGGCATCTATGGCTACACCTTC. Encoded protein: CASSSGRGIYGYTF. The gene calls are TRBV5-4 and TRBJ1-2, with a weak D call TRBD1 (6 bases). V lost 3 bases to trimming and J lost 4 bases, with 13 bases between them. Germline V lookup: CDR1 SGHNT, CDR2 YYREEE (reference sequence). This CDR3 is built from 14 residues.

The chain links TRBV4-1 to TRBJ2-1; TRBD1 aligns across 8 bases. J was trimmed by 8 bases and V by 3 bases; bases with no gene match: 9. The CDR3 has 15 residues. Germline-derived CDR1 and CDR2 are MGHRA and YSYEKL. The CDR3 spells CASSQDRVILHEQFF. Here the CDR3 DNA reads TGCGCCAGCAGCCAGGACAGGGTCATTCTCCATGAGCAGTTCTTC.

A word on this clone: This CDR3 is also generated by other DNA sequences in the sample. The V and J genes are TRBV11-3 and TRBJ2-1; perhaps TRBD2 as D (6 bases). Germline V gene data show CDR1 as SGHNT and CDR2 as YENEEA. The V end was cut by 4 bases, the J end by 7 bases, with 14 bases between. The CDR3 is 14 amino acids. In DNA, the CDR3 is TGTGCCAGCAGCTCCGGAGGGCCAAGGAATGAGCAGTTCTTC. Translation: CASSSGGPRNEQFF.

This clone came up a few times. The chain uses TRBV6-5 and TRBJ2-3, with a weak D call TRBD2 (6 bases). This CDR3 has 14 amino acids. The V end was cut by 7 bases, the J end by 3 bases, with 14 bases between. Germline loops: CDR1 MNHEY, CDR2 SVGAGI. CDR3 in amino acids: CASTGTLNTDTQYF. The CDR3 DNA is TGTGCCAGCACCGGGACTTTGAATACAGATACGCAGTATTTT.

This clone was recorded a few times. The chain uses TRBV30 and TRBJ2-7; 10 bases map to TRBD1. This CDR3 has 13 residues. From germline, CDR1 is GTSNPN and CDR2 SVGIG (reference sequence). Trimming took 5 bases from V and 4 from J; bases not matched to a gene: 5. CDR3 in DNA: TGTGCCTGGTGCCGGGACAGGGGTTACGAGCAGTACTTC. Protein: CAWCRDRGYEQYF. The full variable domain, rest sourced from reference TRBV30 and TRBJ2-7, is SQTIHQWPATLVQPVGSPLSLECTVEGTSNPNLYWYRQAAGRGLQLLFYSVGIGQISSEVPQNLSASRPQDRQFILSSKKLLLSDSGFYLCAWCRDRGYEQYFGPGTRLTVT.